The 19 T cell receptor beta chains below were found in one sample sequenced in a study of beta chain features in type 1 diabetes. Overall study findings and caveats: People with Type 1 diabetes carried modestly yet significantly shorter TCRB CDR3s in all four CD4+ subsets.

Expressed TCRB transcripts were sequenced because the isolated RNA had all been reverse transcribed beforehand. The assay was immunoSEQ multiplex PCR, and TCRdb's table has in-frame clones only and misses some. The table lists over 300,000 clones, about a tenth of them singletons. These receptors are not linked to any known antigen. Sequencing was done on a sample of central memory CD4+ T cells from blood. These TCRs come from a man aged 25-45 years with type 1 diabetes.

This clone showed up just a few times. The V and J genes are TRBV6-6 and TRBJ2-3, with D uncertain. Germline V gene data show CDR1 as MNHNY and CDR2 as SVGAGI (reference sequence). Deletions cut 11 bases from V and 0 bases from J, with 6 bases between. The CDR3 covers 11 residues. The CDR3: CAGRSTDTQYF. The CDR3 bases are TGTGCCGGACGGAGCACAGATACGCAGTATTTT.

This clone rates as medium-sized. This sequence joins TRBV2 and TRBJ1-6; D is undetermined. CDR1 is SNHLY and CDR2 is FYNNEI in the germline V gene. The CDR3 runs 12 residues. Trimming stripped 3 bases from V and 11 bases from J, with 8 bases between. The CDR3 sequence: CASSEGKAPLHF. CDR3 in DNA: TGTGCCAGCAGTGAGGGGAAGGCACCCCTCCACTTT. The full variable domain, rest sourced from reference TRBV2 and TRBJ1-6, is EPEVTQTPSHQVTQMGQEVILRCVPISNHLYFYWYRQILGQKVEFLVSFYNNEISEKSEIFDDQFSVERPDGSNFTLKIRSTKLEDSAMYFCASSEGKAPLHFGNGTRLTVT.

This chain links TRBV30 with TRBJ1-1; a weak D match, TRBD1 (5 bases). Trimming stripped 1 base from V and 10 bases from J, with 13 bases between. The CDR3 sequence is 12 residues long. From germline, CDR1 is GTSNPN and CDR2 SVGIG (reference sequence). The CDR3 protein is CAWSASQGGAFF. CDR3 DNA sequence: TGTGCCTGGAGTGCGTCCCAGGGAGGAGCTTTCTTT. Full variable domain (missing parts from reference TRBV30 and TRBJ1-1): SQTIHQWPATLVQPVGSPLSLECTVEGTSNPNLYWYRQAAGRGLQLLFYSVGIGQISSEVPQNLSASRPQDRQFILSSKKLLLSDSGFYLCAWSASQGGAFFGQGTRLTVV.

This clone has more than one count but fewer than ten. This rearrangement joins TRBV4-1 to TRBJ1-6; D might be TRBD1 (6 bases). Germline V gene data show CDR1 as MGHRA and CDR2 as YSYEKL. The V end lost 0 bases, the J end lost 10 bases, and 16 bases lay between the germline ends. This CDR3 contains 16 residues. In nucleotides, the CDR3 is TGCGCCAGCAGCCAAGAAGCCGGGACAAACGTGTCACCCCTCCACTTT. This gives the protein CASSQEAGTNVSPLHF.

This clone has ten or more counts. The chain has TRBV6-6 and TRBJ1-6; no firm D call. CDR1 and CDR2 (germline): MNHNY, SVGAGI (reference sequence). The CDR3 runs to 13 residues. V lost 5 bases to trimming and J lost 7 bases, with 9 bases between them. In DNA, the CDR3 is TGTGCCAGCAGTCTATCCACGAATTCACCCCTCCACTTT. Its protein is CASSLSTNSPLHF.

The chain uses TRBV19 and TRBJ1-2; TRBD1 matches 10 bases. With V trimmed by 5 bases and J by 6 bases, 9 bases remained unmatched. The CDR3 spans 15 residues. Germline V gene data show CDR1 as LNHDA and CDR2 as SQIVND (reference sequence). As DNA, the CDR3 is TGTGCCAGTAGTCCGCGACAGGGGGCGCTCCATGGCTACACCTTC. Residues: CASSPRQGALHGYTF.

In its sample, this clone was seen many times. This chain joins TRBV21-1 and TRBJ1-2; the table names TRBD1, a call not compared with the DNA. TRBV21-1 is a pseudogene segment. CDR3 length: 14 amino acids. The DNA of the CDR3 is TGTGCCAGCAGCAAAGCGGGTCAGGACTATGGCTACACCTTC. This sequence encodes CASSKAGQDYGYTF.

In its sample, this clone was seen many times. The chain is built from TRBV27 and TRBJ2-1; D not resolved. Germline V gene sequence: CDR1 MNHEY, CDR2 SMNVEV (reference sequence). The CDR3 has 11 amino acids. The V gene lost 6 bases and the J gene lost 9 bases, with 9 bases spanning the gap. The CDR3 DNA reads as TGTGCCAGCAGCTTTCATAGTGAGCAGTTCTTC. Amino acid sequence: CASSFHSEQFF.

The V gene is TRBV21-1, the J gene TRBJ2-3; the D call in the table, TRBD2, was not verified against the DNA. TRBV21-1 is described as a pseudogene. The CDR3 length is 18 residues. CDR3 DNA sequence: TGTGCCAGCAGCAAACGATTTATTAGCGGGCGGGATGGGGATACGCAGTATTTT. Protein: CASSKRFISGRDGDTQYF.

In its sample, this clone was seen a few times. The J gene is TRBJ1-1, the V gene TRBV4-1; D may be TRBD1 (6 bases). With 0 bases removed from V and 11 bases from J, the gap between germline ends came to 10 bases. CDR1 is MGHRA and CDR2 is YSYEKL in the germline V gene. The CDR3 runs 12 residues. The chain's CDR3 is CASSQEVGAAFF. The CDR3 DNA reads as TGCGCCAGCAGCCAAGAAGTGGGGGCCGCTTTCTTT.

This clone was counted between two and nine times. The chain employs TRBV21-1 and TRBJ1-3. TRBV21-1 is deemed a pseudogene. This CDR3 contains 8 residues. CDR3 region: CAGDTIYF. DNA of the CDR3: TGTGCCGGGGACACCATATATTTT.

As for this clone: A far more abundant clone sits one base away, making this likely a read error. The chain is built from TRBV7-8 and TRBJ1-1; D is ambiguous. The CDR3 extends over 14 amino acids. Between the trimmed V and J ends, which lost 1 base and 1 base, there was a span of 7 bases. From germline, CDR1 is SGHVS and CDR2 FQNEAQ. DNA for the CDR3: TGTGCCAGCAGCTTAGGGGCGAGGAACACTGAAGCTTTCTTT. This translates into CASSLGARNTEAFF.

A few counts support this clone. The rearrangement uses TRBV5-1 and TRBJ2-2; 9 positions match TRBD2. Germline values: CDR1 SGHRS, CDR2 YFSETQ. This CDR3 has 16 residues. The junction had 6 bases not matched to a gene; V was cut back by 4 bases and J by 2 bases. The CDR3 nucleotides read TGCGCCAGCAGCCCTCTAGCGGGGACTAACACCGGGGAGCTGTTTTTT. Its translation is CASSPLAGTNTGELFF.

This clone was seen more than once but under ten times. The V and J genes are TRBV21-1 and TRBJ2-7. TRBV21-1 is recorded as a pseudogene. The CDR3 sequence is 14 residues long. CDR3 sequence: CASSKTGCRGPGYF. The CDR3 DNA is TGTGCCAGCAGCAAAACCGGGTGTCGGGGGCCGGGGTACTTC.

This clone was seen a few times. The V call is TRBV30, the J call TRBJ2-7; 10 bases are a match to TRBD1. Germline loops: CDR1 GTSNPN, CDR2 SVGIG (reference sequence). This CDR3 has 14 residues. V lost 5 bases to trimming and J lost 2 bases; unmatched junction nucleotides: 6. The DNA for the CDR3 is TGTGCCTGGGACGATGGACAGGGGGCCTACGAGCAGTACTTC. Translated, it gives CAWDDGQGAYEQYF.

This clone was seen ten or more times. V and J are TRBV19 and TRBJ2-1; D gene ambiguous. Germline-derived CDR1 and CDR2 are LNHDA and SQIVND (reference sequence). The CDR3 has 13 residues. V was cut by 3 bases and J by 5 bases, with 8 bases left in between. Here the CDR3 reads CASSMIRDNEQFF. In DNA form, the CDR3 reads TGTGCCAGTAGTATGATTAGAGACAATGAGCAGTTCTTC.

This chain uses TRBV6-1 with TRBJ1-6, with D tentatively TRBD1 (5 bases). CDR3 length equals 11 residues. The germline V gene has CDR1 MNHNS and CDR2 SASEGT. V lost 8 bases, J lost 6 bases, and 5 bases lay in between. CDR3 in DNA: TGTGCCAGCCAGGGTAATTCACCCCTCCACTTT. It translates to CASQGNSPLHF.

The rearrangement links TRBV18 to TRBJ1-1, with TRBD1 matching 8 bases. V trimming: 3 bases; J trimming: 1 base; junction bases outside the gene matches: 4. Germline V CDR1 and CDR2: KGHSH, LQKENI. The length of the CDR3 is 15 residues. CDR3 coding DNA: TGTGCCAGCTCACCCTCGGGGACAGGGAACACTGAAGCTTTCTTT. Amino acids: CASSPSGTGNTEAFF.

This clone was picked up a small number of times. V gene TRBV6-6 combines with J gene TRBJ1-1; D is unresolved. CDR3 length: 14 amino acids. The germline V gene has CDR1 MNHNY and CDR2 SVGAGI (reference sequence). V lost 6 bases, J lost 3 bases, and 14 bases lay in between. The CDR3 here is CASSDRAGHTEAFF. CDR3 DNA: TGTGCCAGCAGCGATAGGGCTGGGCACACTGAAGCTTTCTTT.